This T cell receptor (beta chain) stems from a study of cytomegalovirus exposure and HLA in healthy donors (dated 2017 in TCRdb). Some background on the complete study: An earlier analysis of some 600 of the donors reported approximately 280 Gb of sequence data and around 100 million unique TCR beta sequences obtained from 180 million or so T cells. A later genetic analysis took genome-wide SNP genotypes for about three fifths of the 666 donors and used that subset as a discovery cohort. Of the roughly 400 genotyped donors, over 65% fell in the genetic ancestry cluster associated with self-reported Caucasian donors. The study combined high-throughput TCR immunosequencing, statistical association of individual TCRs with disease status, and machine learning to predict cytomegalovirus infection status. Rather than using new phenotypic data, the later analysis identified candidate immune exposures from TCR beta sequences and from how often those sequences occurred across donors. The study aimed to test whether signatures of past pathogen exposure could be identified by cataloging public T cell receptors. To decide whether each TCR beta V gene segment behaved as functional or pseudogenic, an earlier analysis of some 600 of the donors relied on high-throughput TCR beta sequencing. The study profiled the T cell repertoires of hundreds of subjects by immunosequencing and related them to cytomegalovirus serostatus. Alongside the repertoire data, information on donor age, sex, ethnicity and CMV serostatus was compiled. In a later analysis, previously published TCR beta repertoires from 666 donors were re-analyzed and high-resolution HLA genotyping was added so that TCR occurrence patterns could be studied. Among about 410 genotyped donors of the cohort, an average of about 240,000 unique TCR beta nucleotide sequences was sequenced per donor, of which 15% to 20% were non-productive. HLA typing covered class I and class II loci at four-digit resolution. A separate validation cohort of 90 to 150 different subjects was used in addition to the roughly 670-subject first cohort. Roughly 5 DR-DQ haplotypes were treated as single units for association and clustering because of strong linkage in the cohort. Typing coverage varied by locus: roughly 620-640 donors for A, B, C, DRB1 and DQB1; 500 to 550 for DQA1; about 590 for DPA1; roughly 450 for DPB1. Every repertoire in the discovery cohort had been generated on one and the same sequencing platform. Around 300 gigabases of sequencing data and 70 million to 85 million unique TCR sequences were included in an early release covering about 700 HLA-typed donors.

This clone is a singleton in its sample. Its cognate antigen has yet to be identified. Base-call qualities are not available, and no considerably larger clone is one nucleotide away. In total, roughly 670 healthy bone marrow donors made up the cohort. At the time of sampling, every cohort member was nominally healthy, though immune exposures that went unrecorded were likely present. The donor was CMV seronegative and was included in the group of approximately 350 seronegative cohort members. Each donor provided a peripheral blood sample, and peripheral blood mononuclear cells were used for TCR beta sequencing. Genomic DNA was extracted from the blood cell samples with the Qiagen DNeasy Blood Extraction Kit. Preparation of the library involved the immunoSEQ multiplex PCR assay. A mixture of 60 forward primers for TCR Vbeta segments and 13 reverse primers for TCR Jbeta segments was used in the multiplex PCR. Amplification of the CDR3 region of rearranged TCR beta genes was performed with a multiplex PCR assay on genomic DNA. On the Illumina HiSeq System, the amplified TCR beta libraries were sequenced as 87-base-pair reads. The original methods were these. A later analysis tallied 75 million to 95 million unique TCR beta chains across the 640 or so repertoires, and roughly 11 million of those chains were shared by two or more donors. Raw reads were error-corrected and collapsed into unique sequences with a nearest-neighbor algorithm that merged closely related sequences to remove PCR and sequencing errors. CDR3 sequences were aligned to IMGT reference sequences to assign V, D and J gene segments. For a sequence to be retained, a match of at least six nucleotides was required to both a V gene segment and a J gene segment. Rearrangements were classified as productive when the CDR3 lacked stop codons and remained in frame with V and J, and all other rearrangements were classified as non-productive. Following IMGT convention, CDR3 was defined as the stretch from the second conserved V-encoded cysteine to the conserved J-encoded phenylalanine. In an earlier analysis of just under 600 of the donors, sequences lacking an unambiguous match to a single V gene segment were excluded. An earlier analysis of about 600 of the donors called V segments functional above 56.7% productive rearrangements and segregating when the between-donor standard deviation exceeded 5%. A statistical classification framework was built to diagnose cytomegalovirus status from the catalog of TCR beta chain sequences. In a later analysis, V and J genes were assigned by comparing TCR nucleotide sequences against IMGT/GENE-DB human TR gene sequences. In a later analysis, CDR3 sequences and most-parsimonious VDJ recombination scenarios were assigned using the TCRdist pipeline. A later analysis defined each TCR beta chain by its CDR3 amino acid sequence plus V-gene family, and excluded reads lacking a unique V-gene family. As a way to deal with suspected cross-contamination and a sequencing artifact, a later analysis dropped over 550 nucleotide sequences that were highly shared and had low generation probability. A later analysis calculated a clonal expansion index for each public chain from normalized within-repertoire ranks of inferred template counts. In a later analysis, generation probabilities were computed with a VDJ recombination model fitted to out-of-frame rearrangements, and the resulting probabilities were checked against IGoR. Hypergeometric tests were used in a later analysis to score TCR-TCR, TCR-HLA and TCR-CMV co-occurrence, with a repertoire-size bias correction applied to the TCR pairs. A later analysis estimated false discovery rates by permuting HLA or CMV assignments 20 times. In a later analysis, co-occurring TCRs were grouped using DBSCAN, with TCRdist sequence similarity added in when clustering inside HLA-allele-positive subsets. For co-occurrence clustering, repertoires with fewer than 30,000 or more than 120,000 public chains were excluded, along with about five repertoires with anomalous nucleotide sharing. In TCRdb, the immuneACCESS table is reduced to in-frame sequences with V and J assigned. These tables do not hold every clone; where another copy was compared, an unresolved V gene accounts for under half, and the others remain unexplained. V and J calls and clone size follow that table, whereas D and trimming were derived from the DNA. This sample is represented by about 140,000 clones; roughly 80% of them were singletons. The top ten clonotypes cover under 5% of the sample.

For CDR1 and CDR2, the germline V gene (reference sequence) lists MNHEY and SMNVEV. From the cysteine up to the phenylalanine, the CDR3 has a length of 13 residues. Only the CDR3 DNA stays, 39 bases, in frame from base 1. The V and J ends are trimmed by 3 bases and 2 bases, leaving 8 bases between them. Study-wide conclusions, independent of this receptor: This cohort had only TCR beta chains sequenced, and the lack of alpha or paired-chain data limited which features could be detected. The presence/absence analyses assumed that sequencing depth was roughly uniform across donors, and that assumption may not be true. The only immune exposure information available for the cohort was CMV serostatus. An association between a missense DCLRE1C variant and V-gene and J-gene trimming of TCR beta chains was found in a later genetic analysis and replicated in an independent cohort. A cluster of highly shared sequence variants was judged likely to be a technical artifact of the sequencing pipeline. Most TCR sequences were observed very rarely across donors, whereas some public TCRs were present in many individuals. Some IMGT-functional V segments, including TRBV6-2 and TRBV6-3, could not be distinguished by the 87-base-pair reads and were therefore excluded. An earlier analysis of roughly 570 of the donors showed that most TCR beta V segments appeared in productive rearrangements either about 90% or about 30% of the time, which broadly matched IMGT annotations. A further reported finding was that TCR beta sequences accurately predicted the HLA-A and HLA-B alleles for most subjects in the first cohort. A later analysis reported that several top co-occurrence clusters appeared linked to parvovirus B19, influenza, CMV and Epstein-Barr virus. A later analysis associated approximately 17,000 TCR beta sequences with specific HLA alleles at a false discovery rate of 0.05. In both the original and validation cohorts, the classifier was reported to diagnose cytomegalovirus status with high specificity and sensitivity. A later genetic analysis reported fewer N-insertions in productive TCRs among donors in an Asian-associated ancestry cluster than the roughly 620-donor mean. HLA typing was unavailable for some donors at each locus, so association tests used only the typed subset. Most CMV-associated TCR beta chains appeared to be HLA-restricted in a later analysis, and the HLA associations seemed to be driven largely by CMV exposure. Compared with equally common non-associated chains, HLA-associated TCR beta chains in a later analysis were more clonally expanded and had lower generation probabilities. When HLA alleles, especially DR and DQ, strongly co-occurred, TCR associations were difficult to assign to individual alleles. Because counts were too low, roughly 18 rarely observed V segments, including chromosome 9 orphons, were left out of the earlier analysis of roughly 600 of the donors. Linkage disequilibrium might explain the correlated functional status among segregating V segments, but an unknown experimental factor could not be excluded. Three of the identified cytomegalovirus-associated TCR beta chains were confirmed in vitro to be specific for cytomegalovirus antigens. The study listed approximately 150 TCR beta chains as associated with cytomegalovirus. The authors suggested that the approach could potentially be extended to other disease states and immunological phenotypes. In a later analysis, the rate of TCR association differed among HLA loci, with DRB1 alleles having the most associated TCRs and HLA-C alleles having the fewest.

Sequencing input: PBMCs. The chain uses TRBV27 and TRBJ2-7, with no D gene named confidently. The receptor's source is a man aged 35 to 55 in good health and CMV-seronegative. The CDR3 in this case is CASSLRQPYEQYF. The DNA sequence is given as TGTGCCAGCAGTTTGAGGCAGCCCTACGAGCAGTACTTC.